The 12 T cell receptor beta chains below all came from one sample that was sequenced in a study of cytomegalovirus exposure and HLA in healthy donors. The primer mix had 60 Vbeta and 13 Jbeta primers. The assay was immunoSEQ multiplex PCR, and TCRdb's table has in-frame clones only and misses some. Of 65,000 to 100,000 clones listed, more than 60% were seen once; the top ten hold 2.2%. Sequencing was carried out using PBMCs. Receptor source: a man aged 35-49 years in good health and CMV-seronegative.

V usage is TRBV29-1 and J usage is TRBJ2-7; 7 nucleotides agree with TRBD1. V lost 7 bases and J lost 0; bases outside the gene matches: 6. The V gene's germline CDR1 is SQVTM and CDR2 ANQGSEA. The CDR3 sequence is 13 residues long. The CDR3 DNA reads TGCAGCGCCTCCGGGACAGCCTCCTACGAGCAGTACTTC. This translates into CSASGTASYEQYF.

The chain combines TRBV30 with TRBJ1-2; 9 positions match TRBD1. Per the germline V gene, CDR1 is GTSNPN and CDR2 is SVGIG (reference sequence). V was clipped by 3 bases and J by 3 bases; unmatched bases: 5. The CDR3 sequence is 14 residues long. The DNA for the CDR3 is TGTGCCTGGAGCGGAGACAGGGGGTACTATGGCTACACCTTC. Translating gives CAWSGDRGYYGYTF.

This clone has just a few counts. The V and J genes are TRBV2 and TRBJ1-5; 7 nucleotides agree with TRBD1. V dropped 6 bases and J dropped 7; count of bases not matched to a gene: 6. The CDR3 contains 13 residues. The germline V gene has CDR1 SNHLY and CDR2 FYNNEI. The DNA of the CDR3 is TGTGCCAGCAGCTTACAGGGGACGCAGCCCCAGCATTTT. This sequence encodes CASSLQGTQPQHF.

A single count supports this clone. The chain recombines TRBV7-9 with TRBJ2-3, with 7 positions matching TRBD1. CDR1 and CDR2 from the germline V gene are SEHNR and FQNEAQ (reference sequence). J lost 4 bases, V lost 5 bases, and 9 bases had no gene match. There are 15 residues in the CDR3. CDR3 amino acids: CASSPGTVGPDTQYF. CDR3 sequence (DNA): TGTGCCAGCAGCCCTGGGACAGTGGGGCCAGATACGCAGTATTTT.

This clone was detected only a few times. The chain has TRBV29-1 and TRBJ1-1; D uncertain. CDR1 and CDR2 from the germline V gene are SQVTM and ANQGSEA. V gave up 3 bases and J gave up 8 bases, with 7 bases separating them. The CDR3 loop spans 10 amino acids. CDR3 amino acids: CSVDNGEAFF. The CDR3 DNA sequence: TGCAGCGTTGATAACGGGGAAGCTTTCTTT.

The V and J genes are TRBV28 and TRBJ1-5; 8 bases map to TRBD1. V dropped 7 bases and J dropped 6; count of bases not matched to a gene: 26. From germline, CDR1 is MDHEN and CDR2 SYDVKM. This CDR3 is built from 20 residues. The CDR3 DNA reads TGTGCCAGCACTTCTTATGTTTTGGACAGGGCTATATCCCAGAGTCAGCCCCAGCATTTT. Translating gives CASTSYVLDRAISQSQPQHF.

In its sample, this clone was seen a few times. CDR3 DNA sequence: TGTGCCAGCAGTTCGGGGAGAGGCTATGGCTACACCTTC. This translates into CASSSGRGYGYTF. The rearrangement links TRBV6-6 to TRBJ1-2; D gene uncertain. V gave up 4 bases and J gave up 4 bases, with 10 bases separating them. The CDR3 is 13 residues long. CDR1 MNHNY and CDR2 SVGAGI come from the germline V gene (reference sequence).

The chain combines TRBV5-6 with TRBJ2-3; tentatively, D is TRBD1 (7 bases). V lost 0 bases and J lost 3, with 14 bases in between. The CDR3 loop spans 16 amino acids. Germline V gives CDR1 SGHDT, CDR2 YYEEEE. The DNA of the CDR3 is TGTGCCAGCAGCTTGGCAGGCAGGGGGGTAACAGATACGCAGTATTTT. Protein sequence: CASSLAGRGVTDTQYF.

The chain employs TRBV28 and TRBJ1-2; D possibly corresponds to TRBD1 (6 bases). Per germline, CDR1 MDHEN and CDR2 SYDVKM. The CDR3 extends over 12 amino acids. V was cut by 6 bases and J by 8 bases, with 13 bases left in between. Here the CDR3 DNA reads TGTGCCAGCAGAAACAGGGCGCGGGGCTACACCTTC. Residues: CASRNRARGYTF.

This chain joins TRBV19 and TRBJ1-2, with TRBD1 matching over 7 bases. The length of the CDR3 is 12 residues. Germline-derived CDR1 and CDR2 are LNHDA and SQIVND (reference sequence). Trimming at V came to 6 bases and at J to 8 bases, leaving 6 bases not matched to a gene. The CDR3 DNA reads TGTGCCAGTAGACAGGGGTCTGACGGCTACACCTTC. As protein: CASRQGSDGYTF.

The chain is built from TRBV6-1 and TRBJ1-2, with D unclear. The CDR3 spans 14 residues. The germline V gene has CDR1 MNHNS and CDR2 SASEGT. Trimming stripped 1 base from V and 2 bases from J, with 8 bases between. CDR3 loop: CASSEERSNYGYTF. CDR3 sequence (DNA): TGTGCCAGCAGTGAAGAACGGTCAAACTATGGCTACACCTTC.

This chain connects TRBV5-1 to TRBJ2-3; 7 bases agree with TRBD2. CDR3 length: 13 residues. Germline V gives CDR1 SGHRS, CDR2 YFSETQ. Losses at the gene ends were 2 bases for V and 5 bases for J; bases not matched to a gene: 2. CDR3 loop: CASSLQREDTQYF. The CDR3 nucleotides read TGCGCCAGCAGCTTACAGCGGGAAGATACGCAGTATTTT.